One and the same sample provided the 5 T cell receptor beta chains below, sequenced in a study of Graves' ophthalmopathy and Graves' hyperthyroidism. RNA transcripts yielded amplified TCR beta CDR3 regions. HTBI primers primed a first-round RT-PCR, and a second-round multiplex PCR followed. TCRdb reprocessed the multiplex PCR reads via MiXCR and lists one record per CDR3 protein. The data hold 230,000 or so distinct CDR3 sequences, with around 50% observed a single time. Sample: peripheral blood. The origin of the receptors is an adult man with Graves' ophthalmopathy.

This clonotype was seen a handful of times. The V and J genes are TRBV10-3 and TRBJ2-7, with TRBD1 identical over 11 bases. J was trimmed by 2 bases and V by 4 bases; bases with no gene match: 4. Germline V gives CDR1 ENHRY, CDR2 SYGVKD. The CDR3 contains 15 residues. The chain's CDR3 is CAISGDRGATYEQYF. CDR3 nucleotide sequence: TGTGCCATCAGTGGGGACAGGGGGGCTACCTACGAGCAGTACTTC.

The genes are TRBV6-5 and TRBJ1-2; D possibly corresponds to TRBD1 (5 bases). This CDR3 region has 14 residues. The V gene lost 5 bases and the J gene lost 2 bases, with 12 bases spanning the gap. Looked up from germline, CDR1 is MNHEY and CDR2 is SVGAGI. CDR3: CASSEATDNYGYTF. CDR3 nucleotide sequence: TGTGCCAGCAGTGAAGCGACAGACAACTATGGCTACACCTTC.

V usage is TRBV9 and J usage is TRBJ1-6; 10 bases align to TRBD1. This CDR3 has 16 amino acids. Germline CDR1 SGDLS, CDR2 YYNGEE. V shed 4 bases and J 6 bases; nucleotides not matched to a gene: 7. CDR3 nucleotides: TGTGCCAGCAGCTTAGCAAGGACAGGGGGTAATTCACCCCTCCACTTT. Translating it yields CASSLARTGGNSPLHF.

The rearrangement links TRBV28 to TRBJ2-7; possibly TRBD1 for D (5 bases). The CDR3 is 15 residues long. Trimming took off 1 base at V and 0 bases at J, with 10 bases between the two ends. In germline, CDR1 is MDHEN, CDR2 SYDVKM. The CDR3, as DNA: TGTGCCAGCAGTTTATATCAGGGCCCCTCCTACGAGCAGTACTTC. Residues: CASSLYQGPSYEQYF.

The table lists this clonotype with a few counts. The gene calls are TRBV19 and TRBJ1-2; weak D call: TRBD1 (6 bases). This CDR3 comprises 11 residues. Germline V CDR1 and CDR2: LNHDA, SQIVND (reference sequence). The V gene lost 8 bases and the J gene lost 2 bases, with 6 bases spanning the gap. The CDR3 coding sequence is TGTGCCAGTGGACAGAACTATGGCTACACCTTC. It is translated as CASGQNYGYTF.